Following are 19 T cell receptor beta chains from one sample sequenced in a study of T-cell reconstitution after alpha-beta-depleted transplantation in children. As it was prepared, the TCRbeta library received unique molecular identifiers. Using its own MiXCR run on the PCR reads, TCRdb lists one record per CDR3 protein. This sample has approximately 650,000 distinct CDR3 sequences; about an eighth occur once, and the top ten carry around 0.79%. This material consisted of PBMCs, taken before TCRalphabeta/CD19-depleted stem cell transplant. The origin of the receptors is a girl aged 2 to 9 with congenital amegakaryocytic thrombocytopenia, due to receive a stem cell transplant.

This clonotype was seen ten or more times. The chain couples TRBV28 to TRBJ2-7; 12 nucleotides line up with TRBD2. CDR3 length: 15 amino acids. Per germline, CDR1 MDHEN and CDR2 SYDVKM. The J segment lost 0 bases and the V segment lost 6 bases, leaving 3 bases of the junction unmatched. The CDR3 here is CASSLLAGGSYEQYF. The DNA of the CDR3 is TGTGCCAGCAGCTTACTAGCGGGAGGCTCCTACGAGCAGTACTTC.

This clonotype appeared many times. The chain has TRBV20-1 and TRBJ2-2, with no clear D. V was clipped by 0 bases and J by 4 bases, with 6 bases between them. This CDR3 comprises 13 residues. Germline CDR1 and CDR2: DFQATT and SNEGSKA (reference sequence). The CDR3: CSARDHLTGELFF. In DNA form, the CDR3 reads TGCAGTGCTAGAGACCACCTCACCGGGGAGCTGTTTTTT.

This clonotype occurred many times. The J gene is TRBJ1-2, the V gene TRBV12-3 or TRBV12-4; D possibly corresponds to TRBD1 (5 bases). There are 13 residues in the CDR3. V was cut by 3 bases and J by 6 bases, with 11 bases left in between. CDR3 nucleotide sequence: TGTGCCAGCAGTTTGGCCCGGGACCATGGCTACACCTTC. Protein sequence: CASSLARDHGYTF.

This clonotype has only one observation. CDR3 in amino acids: CASSAGRGGTYEQYF. The CDR3 nucleotides read TGTGCCAGCAGCGCCGGTCGCGGAGGGACATACGAGCAGTACTTC. The chain has TRBV11-3 and TRBJ2-7; either TRBD1 or TRBD2 may fit D (6 bases each). CDR3 length equals 15 residues. CDR1 SGHNT and CDR2 YENEEA come from the germline V gene. The germline V and J ends were trimmed by 5 bases and 4 bases, with 18 bases remaining between them.

The gene calls are TRBV14 and TRBJ1-2; D uncertain. V lost 6 bases, J lost 4 bases, and 12 bases lay in between. This CDR3 comprises 13 residues. Germline-derived CDR1 and CDR2 are SGHDN and FVKESK. In DNA form, the CDR3 reads TGTGCCAGCAGTGCCGCGGTGTCCTATGGCTACACCTTC. It specifies CASSAAVSYGYTF. The complete variable domain, with remaining parts taken from reference TRBV14 and TRBJ1-2, reads EAGVTQFPSHSVIEKGQTVTLRCDPISGHDNLYWYRRVMGKEIKFLLHFVKESKQDESGMPNNRFLAERTGGTYSTLKVQPAELEDSGVYFCASSAAVSYGYTFGSGTRLTVV.

This clonotype was seen just once. This chain connects TRBV28 to TRBJ2-2; no clear D. The CDR3 has 14 amino acids. The V end lost 6 bases, the J end lost 6 bases, and 14 bases lay between the germline ends. The V gene's germline CDR1 is MDHEN and CDR2 SYDVKM. The CDR3 DNA reads as TGTGCCAGCAGAAAAAGGACGTGGGCCGGGGAGCTGTTTTTT. Translation gives CASRKRTWAGELFF.

The chain couples TRBV14 to TRBJ2-2; tentative D call: TRBD1 (5 bases). The CDR3 has 16 residues. Trimming removed 0 bases at V and 4 bases at J, with 12 bases between. From germline, CDR1 is SGHDN and CDR2 FVKESK. For the CDR3, the DNA is TGTGCCAGCAGCCAAGAGGTAGTACAGGCCACCGGGGAGCTGTTTTTT. This sequence encodes CASSQEVVQATGELFF. Drawing the rest from reference TRBV14 and TRBJ2-2, the complete variable domain is EAGVTQFPSHSVIEKGQTVTLRCDPISGHDNLYWYRRVMGKEIKFLLHFVKESKQDESGMPNNRFLAERTGGTYSTLKVQPAELEDSGVYFCASSQEVVQATGELFFGEGSRLTVL.

Concerning this clonotype itself: A much larger clone sits a single nucleotide away, making a read error possible. The V call is TRBV20-1, the J call TRBJ2-2; a possible D gene is TRBD2 (5 bases). With 2 bases removed from V and 6 bases from J, the gap between germline ends came to 13 bases. CDR1 is DFQATT and CDR2 is SNEGSKA in the germline V gene (reference sequence). The CDR3 has 14 amino acids. This CDR3 is CSARPLTRSGELFF. As DNA, the CDR3 is TGCAGTGCTAGACCTCTTACTAGATCCGGGGAGCTGTTTTTT.

Turning to this clonotype: A read error is possible here, since a much larger clone lies one base away. CDR3 residues: CASRKLAGGNGQFF. In DNA form, the CDR3 reads TGTGCCAGCAGGAAACTAGCGGGAGGGAATGGGCAGTTCTTC. The rearrangement uses TRBV6-1 and TRBJ2-1; 13 bases agree with TRBD2. The CDR3 spans 14 residues. Germline assignment: CDR1 MNHNS and CDR2 SASEGT.

The genes are TRBV30 and TRBJ2-1; TRBD2 matches 8 bases. The germline gives CDR1 GTSNPN, CDR2 SVGIG (reference sequence). Trimming cost V 3 bases and J 15 bases; bases outside gene matches: 7. The CDR3 totals 11 residues. Here the CDR3 reads CAWRESGSWFF. In nucleotides, the CDR3 is TGTGCCTGGAGGGAAAGCGGGAGTTGGTTCTTC.

Many counts were recorded for this clonotype. The chain carries TRBV5-1 and TRBJ2-3; 7 bases map to TRBD2. Trimming removed 6 bases from V and 3 bases from J; junction bases left unmatched: 10. Germline V gene data show CDR1 as SGHRS and CDR2 as YFSETQ. The CDR3 is 15 residues long. The CDR3 is CASNPDGRETDTQYF. CDR3 DNA sequence: TGCGCCAGCAACCCCGATGGGAGGGAGACAGATACGCAGTATTTT.

At least ten counts were recorded for this clonotype. J is TRBJ1-4 and V is TRBV5-1; D is unresolved. V lost 1 base and J lost 8, with 6 bases in between. Germline CDR1 reads SGHRS; CDR2 reads YFSETQ. The CDR3 contains 12 residues. The CDR3 here is CASSLTREKLFF. In DNA, the CDR3 is TGCGCCAGCAGCTTGACCAGAGAAAAACTGTTTTTT.

This clonotype was recorded at least ten times. The genes are TRBV28 and TRBJ2-6, with 7 bases aligning to TRBD1. V dropped 4 bases and J dropped 2; count of bases not matched to a gene: 2. The CDR3 runs to 15 residues. The V gene's germline CDR1 is MDHEN and CDR2 SYDVKM. The CDR3, as DNA: TGTGCCAGCAGTTACGGACAGGCTGGGGCCAACGTCCTGACTTTC. Residues: CASSYGQAGANVLTF.

The chain has TRBV7-2 and TRBJ1-4; tentative D call: TRBD1 (6 bases). V was shortened by 4 bases and J by 5 bases, with 11 bases between the two germline ends. The CDR3 extends over 14 amino acids. Looked up from germline, CDR1 is SGHTA and CDR2 is FQGNSA. The CDR3 loop reads CASSSTGTNEKLFF. For the CDR3, the DNA is TGTGCCAGCAGCTCCACAGGGACCAATGAAAAACTGTTTTTT.

The table lists this clonotype with many counts. The rearrangement joins TRBV11-2 to TRBJ2-5; D is undetermined. The CDR3 covers 13 residues. The ends were cut back, 1 base at V and 5 bases at J, with 8 bases in the middle. Germline loops: CDR1 SGHAT, CDR2 FQNNGV. CDR3 sequence (DNA): TGTGCCAGCAGCTTAGTAACGGTGGAGACCCAGTACTTC. Its translation is CASSLVTVETQYF.

To note about this clonotype: This may stem from a read error, because a much larger clone lies one nucleotide away. The chain couples TRBV4-2 to TRBJ2-2; D is perhaps TRBD1 or TRBD2 (5 bases each). Per the germline V gene, CDR1 is LGHNA and CDR2 is YNFKEQ. The CDR3 extends over 13 amino acids. CDR3 protein: CASSQQGPRELLF. CDR3 bases: TGTGCCAGCAGCCAGCAGGGTCCTAGGGAGCTGCTTTTT.

This clonotype was observed a few times. The CDR3 loop is CSAAQGGRTYEQYF. The CDR3 bases are TGCAGTGCCGCACAGGGAGGACGCACCTACGAGCAGTACTTC. The chain recombines TRBV20-1 with TRBJ2-7; D possibly uses TRBD1 or TRBD2 (6 bases each). The CDR3 has 14 amino acids. The germline gives CDR1 DFQATT, CDR2 SNEGSKA (reference sequence). V lost 6 bases and J 2 bases, leaving 17 bases between the germline ends.

This clonotype was picked up a small number of times. V and J are TRBV7-9 and TRBJ2-7; tentative D call: TRBD2 (5 bases). The ends were cut back, 1 base at V and 3 bases at J, with 10 bases in the middle. Per germline, CDR1 SEHNR and CDR2 FQNEAQ (reference sequence). CDR3 length: 14 residues. The CDR3 nucleotides are TGTGCCAGCAGCTTAGGGGTAGCGTACTACGAGCAGTACTTC. Its translation: CASSLGVAYYEQYF.

This clonotype occurred a few times. This CDR3 is CASSRDRGTAFF. Written as DNA, the CDR3 is TGTGCCAGCAGCCGGGACAGGGGGACGGCTTTCTTT. The chain links TRBV6-5 to TRBJ1-1; 11 bases agree with TRBD1. J was trimmed by 11 bases and V by 6 bases; bases with no gene match: 5. The V gene's germline CDR1 is MNHEY and CDR2 SVGAGI. The CDR3 contains 12 residues.